The TCR beta chain under discussion was sequenced for a study of response to subunit inactivated influenza vaccine. General study findings and limits: The authors put forward the suggestion that each seasonal influenza vaccination may bring in only a limited number of new T cells.

This clonotype was counted a few times. Its antigen is not known. A single record per CDR3 protein comes from TCRdb applying MiXCR to the RT-PCR reads. The sample shows about 300,000 distinct CDR3 sequences, about 20% of them seen only once. V trimming: 5 bases; J trimming: 5 bases; junction bases outside the gene matches: 10. The CDR3 is 16 residues long. Germline CDR1 is MNHEY and CDR2 is SVGEGT. The chain links TRBV6-2 or TRBV6-3 to TRBJ2-3, with TRBD2 identical over 10 bases. This clonotype was obtained from a man aged 50-75 years who received an inactivated influenza vaccine. The material was PBMCs from blood, obtained 21 months after vaccination. CDR3 in amino acids: CASSGELAGAGDTQYF. CDR3 sequence (DNA): TGTGCCAGCAGTGGGGAGCTAGCGGGAGCTGGAGATACGCAGTATTTT.